This T cell receptor (beta chain) was recorded in a study of T cell repertoires in aging, cancer and after chemotherapy. Turning to the study itself: The full dataset contained 8.5 million to 10 million TCR reads.

The CDR3 runs to 16 residues. The germline V gene has CDR1 SGHVS and CDR2 FNYEAQ. Peripheral blood genomic DNA, not sorted cells or RNA, was the template. Rearranged V-D-J TRB sequences were amplified with a mixed TRB-A/B primer pool. One entry per CDR3 protein, called by TCRdb with MiXCR from the multiplex PCR reads. Here the sample spans 5,000 or so distinct CDR3 sequences, 38% being singletons. Notes on the study in general: No conclusions about immunological memory after chemotherapy can be drawn from the repertoire data. Hematological cancer patients had lymphoid organ infiltration that may impair thymic emigration or T cell expansion.

Remarks on this clonotype: Its antigen is not identified.

The chain uses TRBV7-6 and TRBJ2-3; possibly TRBD1 for D (6 bases). The J call may be mistaken, given a closer DNA end match to TRBJ1-5. This clonotype originated in a human donor with a blood cancer. The specimen was blood. The CDR3 is CASSLEAGGRTDTQHF. CDR3 in DNA: TGTGCCAGCAGCTTAGAGGCGGGGGGCCGCACAGATACGCAGCATTTT.